This TCR beta chain comes out of a study of molecular identifiers for immune sequencing clone quantification. Sorting was used to obtain naive CD8 T cells (CD8+CD4-CCR7+CD45RA+). Per the germline V gene, CDR1 is MNHEY and CDR2 is SVGEGT. The CDR3 sequence is 14 residues long. Deletions cut 6 bases from V and 7 bases from J, with 19 bases between. Methods described previously were used for bulk TCR libraries, and listed TCR primers were applied. TCRdb used MiXCR to reprocess the PCR reads, holding one entry per CDR3 protein. Here the sample spans 85,000 to 100,000 distinct CDR3 sequences, 21% being singletons. This clonotype was counted at least ten times.

The sequencing input was naive CD8+ T cells from blood, with Jurkat cell RNA spiked in. Subset described: FACS-sorted CD8+CD4-CCR7+CD45RA+ naive T cells. The V gene is TRBV6-2 or TRBV6-3, the J gene TRBJ2-7; D may correspond to TRBD1 or TRBD2 (5 bases each). This sequence was found in a human donor in good health. Some libraries in this study had Jurkat cell RNA spiked in. The CDR3, as DNA: TGTGCCAGCAGCCACTTAGCTCTGTGGGGGGAGCAGTACTTC. It translates to CASSHLALWGEQYF.